This T cell receptor (beta chain) was observed in a study of blood T cell repertoires in COVID-19. Looking at the study overall: Nucleic acid was either cDNA or gDNA, and it came from T cells, B-cell-depleted T cells, or PBMCs.

CDR1 is SGHRS and CDR2 is YFSETQ in the germline V gene. This CDR3 region has 14 residues. Losses at the gene ends were 0 bases for V and 5 bases for J; bases not matched to a gene: 3. The data were produced by immunoSEQ multiplex PCR, yet TCRdb's version contains in-frame clones alone and is incomplete. Of just over 90,000 clones listed, 70% to 80% were seen once; the top ten hold about 15%. The sequence derives from a human donor in a cohort sampled during active COVID-19. Sample: peripheral blood. This sequence joins TRBV5-1 and TRBJ1-2; 8 nucleotides align to TRBD1. CDR3 protein: CASSLEGQEYGYTF. The CDR3 DNA is TGCGCCAGCAGCTTGGAGGGACAGGAGTATGGCTACACCTTC.